These 16 T cell receptor beta chains originate from one sample sequenced in a study of blood T cell repertoires in COVID-19. Sequenced by immunoSEQ multiplex PCR; TCRdb stores in-frame clones only, minus some. The table shows 45,000 to 55,000 clones, with about 87% occurring only once. Sample: peripheral blood. These receptors all come from a human donor in a cohort sampled during active COVID-19.

This chain links TRBV7-3 with TRBJ2-1, with 10 nucleotides matching TRBD2. Germline-derived CDR1 and CDR2 are SGHTA and FQGTGA. With 3 bases clipped from V and 7 bases from J, the junction kept 3 bases outside the gene matches. There are 14 residues in the CDR3. CDR3 residues: CASSFSGRSNEQFF. The DNA of the CDR3 is TGTGCCAGCAGCTTTAGCGGGAGGAGTAATGAGCAGTTCTTC.

The chain employs TRBV12-3 or TRBV12-4 and TRBJ2-2, with D maybe TRBD1 (7 bases). The CDR3 runs to 12 residues. V dropped 8 bases and J dropped 7 bases, with 11 bases sitting between them. The CDR3: CASRRGLGELFF. CDR3 coding DNA: TGTGCCAGCCGGAGGGGGCTCGGGGAGCTGTTTTTT.

This sequence joins TRBV2 and TRBJ2-7; D unresolved. The CDR3 consists of 13 residues. Germline assignment: CDR1 SNHLY and CDR2 FYNNEI. Trimming removed 4 bases from V and 3 bases from J, with 10 bases in between. This CDR3 reads CASSVEMIYEQYF. The CDR3, as DNA: TGTGCCAGCAGTGTTGAGATGATCTACGAGCAGTACTTC.

J is TRBJ2-7 and V is TRBV19, with 7 bases fitting TRBD1. CDR1 and CDR2 from the germline V gene are LNHDA and SQIVND (reference sequence). This CDR3 spans 14 amino acids. J gave up 5 bases and V 3 bases, and 7 bases lay outside the gene matches. The DNA of the CDR3 is TGTGCCAGTAGTATTCGTGACAGGGCCAACGAGCAGTACTTC. Protein product: CASSIRDRANEQYF.

The chain combines TRBV19 with TRBJ2-3; D may be TRBD1 (6 bases). CDR1 LNHDA and CDR2 SQIVND come from the germline V gene (reference sequence). The V end lost 5 bases, the J end lost 2 bases, and 17 bases lay between the germline ends. This CDR3 contains 16 residues. CDR3 sequence: CASSVGLQGHTDTQYF. CDR3 DNA: TGTGCCAGTAGTGTGGGCCTACAGGGACACACAGATACGCAGTATTTT.

The chain employs TRBV7-9 and TRBJ2-1; the match to TRBD2 covers 11 bases. Germline CDR1 SEHNR, CDR2 FQNEAQ (reference sequence). The CDR3 extends over 15 amino acids. With 3 bases clipped from V and 5 bases from J, the junction kept 3 bases outside the gene matches. The CDR3 coding sequence is TGTGCCAGCAGCTTCACTAGCGGGGGAAACAATGAGCAGTTCTTC. This translates into CASSFTSGGNNEQFF.

The V and J genes are TRBV7-8 and TRBJ2-5, with D possibly matching TRBD1 (6 bases). V was pared by 4 bases and J by 5 bases, with 11 bases between. The CDR3 covers 13 residues. Germline lookup yields CDR1 SGHVS and CDR2 FQNEAQ. Here the CDR3 DNA reads TGTGCCAGCAGCTCAGGGGAGCGGGAGACCCAGTACTTC. This translates into CASSSGERETQYF. Full variable domain (outside the CDR3, taken from reference TRBV7-8 and TRBJ2-5): GAGVSQSPRYKVAKRGQDVALRCDPISGHVSLFWYQQALGQGPEFLTYFQNEAQLDKSGLPSDRFFAERPEGSVSTLKIQRTQQEDSAVYLCASSSGERETQYFGPGTRLLVL.

This chain links TRBV2 with TRBJ1-1; D not certain. V dropped 0 bases and J dropped 2 bases, with 7 bases sitting between them. The CDR3 loop spans 14 amino acids. The germline V gene encodes CDR1 SNHLY and CDR2 FYNNEI. CDR3 sequence (DNA): TGTGCCAGCAGTGAAGCATGGAGCAACACTGAAGCTTTCTTT. Translation gives CASSEAWSNTEAFF.

The rearrangement uses TRBV19 and TRBJ1-3, with D possibly matching TRBD1 (5 bases). CDR3 length: 15 amino acids. Between the trimmed V and J ends, which lost 6 bases and 0 bases, there was a span of 12 bases. The germline gives CDR1 LNHDA, CDR2 SQIVND (reference sequence). This chain's CDR3 is CASSLTGYSGNTIYF. The CDR3 DNA reads TGTGCCAGTAGCCTTACAGGCTACTCTGGAAACACCATATATTTT. The full variable domain, its missing parts supplied by reference TRBV19 and TRBJ1-3, is DGGITQSPKYLFRKEGQNVTLSCEQNLNHDAMYWYRQDPGQGLRLIYYSQIVNDFQKGDIAEGYSVSREKKESFPLTVTSAQKNPTAFYLCASSLTGYSGNTIYFGEGSWLTVV.

The chain has TRBV6-5 and TRBJ1-2; 10 nucleotides align to TRBD1. Per germline, CDR1 MNHEY and CDR2 SVGAGI. The CDR3 length is 14 residues. After removal of 5 bases from V and 6 bases from J, the junction contained 6 bases not matched to a gene. The CDR3 region is CASSRTGGMDGYTF. CDR3 nucleotide sequence: TGTGCCAGCAGTAGGACAGGGGGAATGGATGGCTACACCTTC.

This chain uses TRBV7-2 with TRBJ2-1, with 8 bases lining up with TRBD1. CDR3 size: 15 residues. With V trimmed by 0 bases and J by 4 bases, 2 bases remained unmatched. CDR1 and CDR2 (germline): SGHTA, FQGNSA. CDR3 bases: TGTGCCAGCAGCTTAGCCGGACAGGGATACAATGAGCAGTTCTTC. Residues: CASSLAGQGYNEQFF. Full variable domain (missing parts from reference TRBV7-2 and TRBJ2-1): GAGVSQSPSNKVTEKGKDVELRCDPISGHTALYWYRQSLGQGLEFLIYFQGNSAPDKSGLPSDRFSAERTGGSVSTLTIQRTQQEDSAVYLCASSLAGQGYNEQFFGPGTRLTVL.

This rearrangement joins TRBV5-6 to TRBJ2-7, with TRBD2 matching 9 bases. The CDR3 sequence is 15 residues long. Trimming cost V 3 bases and J 0 bases; bases outside gene matches: 4. Germline V gene data show CDR1 as SGHDT and CDR2 as YYEEEE. The DNA of the CDR3 is TGTGCCAGCAGCTCCGGACTAGCGAGCTCCTACGAGCAGTACTTC. Its translation: CASSSGLASSYEQYF.

The rearrangement joins TRBV2 to TRBJ2-5, with 7 positions matching TRBD1. CDR3 size: 14 residues. The germline gives CDR1 SNHLY, CDR2 FYNNEI. After removal of 6 bases from V and 7 bases from J, the junction contained 11 bases not matched to a gene. The CDR3 DNA sequence: TGTGCCAGCAGGCCCACGGGACAGTGGGCGACCCAGTACTTC. As protein: CASRPTGQWATQYF.

V gene TRBV11-3 combines with J gene TRBJ2-2, with 14 bases that match TRBD2. V trimming: 5 bases; J trimming: 6 bases; junction bases outside the gene matches: 5. The germline gives CDR1 SGHNT, CDR2 YENEEA. This CDR3 contains 16 residues. The CDR3 sequence: CASSPGLAGGAGELFF. Here the CDR3 DNA reads TGTGCCAGCAGCCCCGGACTAGCGGGAGGAGCCGGGGAGCTGTTTTTT.

The rearrangement uses TRBV5-1 and TRBJ1-2; D uncertain. CDR1 and CDR2 (germline): SGHRS, YFSETQ. The germline V and J ends were trimmed by 4 bases and 4 bases, with 8 bases remaining between them. The CDR3 totals 12 residues. In DNA form, the CDR3 reads TGCGCCAGCAGCGTGCAGTCCTATGGCTACACCTTC. Encoded protein: CASSVQSYGYTF.

V and J are TRBV18 and TRBJ1-1, with 7 bases fitting TRBD1. The germline gives CDR1 KGHSH, CDR2 LQKENI. The CDR3 contains 16 residues. J gave up 0 bases and V 5 bases, and 9 bases lay outside the gene matches. CDR3 residues: CASSRDRQPLNTEAFF. Here the CDR3 DNA reads TGTGCCAGCTCAAGGGACAGACAGCCACTGAACACTGAAGCTTTCTTT.